Each of the 17 T cell receptor beta chains below was sequenced from the same sample in a study of OX40 agonist ivuxolimab in advanced cancers. The data were produced by immunoSEQ multiplex PCR, yet TCRdb's version contains in-frame clones alone and is incomplete. The sample carries about 100,000 clones, less than 95% recorded once. The sequences come from CD4+ or CD8+ T cells sorted from blood, collected in a trial of the OX40 agonist ivuxolimab. These receptors came from an adult with an advanced solid tumor such as melanoma, head and neck, liver or kidney cancer.

V gene TRBV9 combines with J gene TRBJ2-1; D is perhaps TRBD1 (6 bases). CDR3 length equals 16 residues. V was cut by 0 bases and J by 0 bases, with 10 bases left in between. The V gene's germline CDR1 is SGDLS and CDR2 YYNGEE. The CDR3 sequence is CASSVEGDRSYNEQFF. Here the CDR3 DNA reads TGTGCCAGCAGCGTAGAGGGGGACCGCTCCTACAATGAGCAGTTCTTC.

The chain joins TRBV11-2 to TRBJ2-2; 9 bases align to TRBD2. The CDR3 consists of 16 residues. Losses at the gene ends were 6 bases for V and 5 bases for J; bases not matched to a gene: 10. Germline assignment: CDR1 SGHAT and CDR2 FQNNGV. CDR3 amino acids: CASSSRAGGTTGELFF. As DNA, the CDR3 is TGTGCCAGCAGTTCCAGAGCGGGGGGAACAACCGGGGAGCTGTTTTTT. The full variable domain, with the rest looked up from reference TRBV11-2 and TRBJ2-2, is EAGVAQSPRYKIIEKRQSVAFWCNPISGHATLYWYQQILGQGPKLLIQFQNNGVVDDSQLPKDRFSAERLKGVDSTLKIQPAKLEDSAVYLCASSSRAGGTTGELFFGEGSRLTVL.

This sequence joins TRBV6-1 and TRBJ2-7, with 9 bases aligning to TRBD1. This CDR3 comprises 13 residues. The V gene end was trimmed by 5 bases and the J gene end by 4 bases; junction bases not matched to a gene: 3. Germline V gene sequence: CDR1 MNHNS, CDR2 SASEGT. This CDR3 is CASSRGTGYEQYF. In DNA, the CDR3 is TGTGCCAGCAGTCGCGGGACAGGGTACGAGCAGTACTTC.

The chain is built from TRBV2 and TRBJ2-3; 9 nucleotides match TRBD1. This CDR3 contains 16 residues. The J segment lost 0 bases and the V segment lost 5 bases, leaving 6 bases of the junction unmatched. CDR1 SNHLY and CDR2 FYNNEI come from the germline V gene. CDR3 region: CASSRQGVLSTDTQYF. The CDR3 DNA reads TGTGCCAGCAGTAGACAGGGGGTCCTTAGCACAGATACGCAGTATTTT. Combining the CDR3 with reference TRBV2 and TRBJ2-3 gives the whole variable domain EPEVTQTPSHQVTQMGQEVILRCVPISNHLYFYWYRQILGQKVEFLVSFYNNEISEKSEIFDDQFSVERPDGSNFTLKIRSTKLEDSAMYFCASSRQGVLSTDTQYFGPGTRLTVL.

A few counts support this clone. The chain joins TRBV7-2 to TRBJ2-5, with 11 positions matching TRBD2. CDR1 is SGHTA, CDR2 FQGNSA, per germline. The junction had 8 bases not matched to a gene; V was cut back by 0 bases and J by 5 bases. The CDR3 has 17 residues. CDR3 DNA: TGTGCCAGCAGCTTAGCGGGTAGCGGGAGGGCCAGGGAGACCCAGTACTTC. Translation gives CASSLAGSGRARETQYF.

CDR3 sequence (DNA): TGCGCCAGCAGCCCGGACACAACGAACACCGGGGAGCTGTTTTTT. Amino acids: CASSPDTTNTGELFF. The V gene is TRBV5-1, the J gene TRBJ2-2, with D tentatively TRBD1 (5 bases). Germline CDR1 reads SGHRS; CDR2 reads YFSETQ. V shed 4 bases and J shed 0 bases, with 10 bases lying between them. This CDR3 contains 15 residues.

V usage is TRBV28 and J usage is TRBJ2-7; no firm D call. Germline V CDR1 and CDR2: MDHEN, SYDVKM. This CDR3 spans 12 amino acids. Trimming removed 7 bases at V and 4 bases at J, with 11 bases between. The CDR3 nucleotides are TGTGCCAGCAACACGGTTGGGTACGAGCAGTACTTC. This translates into CASNTVGYEQYF.

This chain links TRBV19 with TRBJ2-2, with TRBD2 matching over 9 bases. Germline V gene data show CDR1 as LNHDA and CDR2 as SQIVND (reference sequence). The length of the CDR3 is 15 residues. With V trimmed by 3 bases and J by 4 bases, 3 bases remained unmatched. The chain's CDR3 is CASSMGLARTGELFF. CDR3 nucleotide sequence: TGTGCCAGTAGTATGGGACTAGCTCGCACCGGGGAGCTGTTTTTT.

The rearrangement uses TRBV9 and TRBJ2-7; 8 bases agree with TRBD2. Trimming removed 0 bases from V and 2 bases from J; junction bases left unmatched: 4. This CDR3 comprises 15 residues. Germline lookup yields CDR1 SGDLS and CDR2 YYNGEE. The CDR3 is CASSVATGGAYEQYF. The CDR3 nucleotides are TGTGCCAGCAGCGTAGCTACGGGGGGGGCCTACGAGCAGTACTTC.

This clone was detected a few times. The CDR3 sequence: CASSAGAYEQYF. As DNA, the CDR3 is TGTGCCAGCAGTGCAGGCGCCTACGAGCAGTACTTC. This chain joins TRBV25-1 and TRBJ2-7; D remains ambiguous. The germline V and J ends were trimmed by 4 bases and 2 bases, with 6 bases remaining between them. In germline, CDR1 is MGHDK, CDR2 SYGVNS. The CDR3 runs to 12 residues.

The chain employs TRBV7-2 and TRBJ2-5, with no clear D. The better agreement between TRBJ2-7 and the DNA end casts doubt on the J call. From germline, CDR1 is SGHTA and CDR2 FQGNSA. This CDR3 region has 13 residues. CDR3 sequence: CASSLERRYEQYF. CDR3 nucleotide sequence: TGTGCCAGCAGCTTAGAGCGCCGCTACGAGCAGTACTTC.

The chain employs TRBV19 and TRBJ1-3; D not resolved. Germline CDR1 and CDR2: LNHDA and SQIVND (reference sequence). Trimming removed 5 bases at V and 0 bases at J, with 8 bases between. The CDR3 runs 14 residues. The CDR3 sequence is CASSFSGSGNTIYF. The CDR3 nucleotides are TGTGCCAGTAGTTTCAGTGGCTCTGGAAACACCATATATTTT.

The chain recombines TRBV2 with TRBJ1-4; possible D gene TRBD1, 5 bases. Germline CDR1 is SNHLY and CDR2 is FYNNEI. Trimming took 6 bases from V and 3 from J, leaving 17 bases between them. The CDR3 is 16 residues long. CDR3 loop: CASSRDSPGSNEKLFF. DNA for the CDR3: TGTGCCAGCAGCCGCGACAGCCCGGGCTCTAATGAAAAACTGTTTTTT.

This rearrangement joins TRBV18 to TRBJ2-7; D uncertain. Germline-derived CDR1 and CDR2 are KGHSH and LQKENI. V was shortened by 2 bases and J by 7 bases, with 12 bases between the two germline ends. The CDR3 runs 13 residues. CDR3 sequence reads: CASSPSRSSEQYF. In nucleotides, the CDR3 is TGTGCCAGCTCACCATCCCGCAGCTCGGAGCAGTACTTC.

The chain uses TRBV4-1 and TRBJ2-1; D tentatively fits TRBD1 or TRBD2 (9 bases each). This CDR3 has 21 amino acids. Trimming took 1 base from V and 3 from J, leaving 28 bases between them. CDR1 MGHRA and CDR2 YSYEKL come from the germline V gene. CDR3 DNA: TGCGCCAGCAGCCAAGGAGTCGGAGGTCTAGCGGGACAGGGATTCTACAATGAGCAGTTCTTC. Residues: CASSQGVGGLAGQGFYNEQFF.

This chain joins TRBV19 and TRBJ2-7, with no clear D. The germline V gene has CDR1 LNHDA and CDR2 SQIVND (reference sequence). With 4 bases removed from V and 0 bases from J, the gap between germline ends came to 10 bases. This CDR3 is built from 14 residues. The CDR3 spells CASSSQVSSYEQYF. Written as DNA, the CDR3 is TGTGCCAGTAGTAGCCAGGTGAGCTCCTACGAGCAGTACTTC.

This clone showed up just once. The chain combines TRBV28 with TRBJ2-1; D gene unclear. Germline V gene sequence: CDR1 MDHEN, CDR2 SYDVKM. This CDR3 region has 15 residues. Trimming pared 3 bases from V and 1 base from J, leaving 10 bases between. CDR3 sequence (DNA): TGTGCCAGCAGTTTGGGTCCGGCGTCCTACAATGAGCAGTTCTTC. Its translation: CASSLGPASYNEQFF. Supplemented by reference TRBV28 and TRBJ2-1, the full variable domain reads DVKVTQSSRYLVKRTGEKVFLECVQDMDHENMFWYRQDPGLGLRLIYFSYDVKMKEKGDIPEGYSVSREKKERFSLILESASTNQTSMYLCASSLGPASYNEQFFGPGTRLTVL.